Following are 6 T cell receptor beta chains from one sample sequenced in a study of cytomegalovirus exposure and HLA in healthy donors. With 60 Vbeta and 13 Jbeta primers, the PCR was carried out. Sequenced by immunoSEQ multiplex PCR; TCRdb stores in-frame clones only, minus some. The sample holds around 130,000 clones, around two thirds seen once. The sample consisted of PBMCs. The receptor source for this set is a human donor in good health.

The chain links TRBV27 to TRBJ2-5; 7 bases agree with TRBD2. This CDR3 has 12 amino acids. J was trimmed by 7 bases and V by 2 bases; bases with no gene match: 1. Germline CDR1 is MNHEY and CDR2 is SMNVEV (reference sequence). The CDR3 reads CASSLGLGTQYF. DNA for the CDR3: TGTGCCAGCAGTTTAGGACTAGGGACCCAGTACTTC.

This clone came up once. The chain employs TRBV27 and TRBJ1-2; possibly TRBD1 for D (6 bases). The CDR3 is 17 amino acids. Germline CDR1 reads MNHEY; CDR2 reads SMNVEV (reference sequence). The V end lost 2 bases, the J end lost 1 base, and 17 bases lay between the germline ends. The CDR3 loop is CASSLRVQGDDNYGYTF. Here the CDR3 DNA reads TGTGCCAGCAGTTTAAGGGTACAGGGTGACGATAACTATGGCTACACCTTC.

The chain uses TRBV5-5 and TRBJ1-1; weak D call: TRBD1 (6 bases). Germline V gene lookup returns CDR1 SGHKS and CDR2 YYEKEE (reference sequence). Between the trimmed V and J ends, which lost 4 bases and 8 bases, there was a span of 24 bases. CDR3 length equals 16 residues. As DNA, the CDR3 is TGTGCCAGCAGCCCCTACTACCCGGACAGAATCGGGGAAGCTTTCTTT. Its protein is CASSPYYPDRIGEAFF.

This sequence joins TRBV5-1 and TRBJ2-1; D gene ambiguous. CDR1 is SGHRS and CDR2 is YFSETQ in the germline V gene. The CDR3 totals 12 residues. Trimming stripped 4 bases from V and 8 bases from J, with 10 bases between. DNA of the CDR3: TGCGCCAGCAGCCTCGGGTCTTATGAGCAGTTCTTC. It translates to CASSLGSYEQFF.

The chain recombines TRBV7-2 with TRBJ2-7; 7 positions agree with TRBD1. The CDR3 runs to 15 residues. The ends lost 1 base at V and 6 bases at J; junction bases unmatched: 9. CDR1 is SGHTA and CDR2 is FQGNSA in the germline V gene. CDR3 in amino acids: CASSLEVRGPGEQYF. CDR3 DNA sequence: TGTGCCAGCAGCTTAGAGGTTAGGGGGCCGGGCGAGCAGTACTTC.

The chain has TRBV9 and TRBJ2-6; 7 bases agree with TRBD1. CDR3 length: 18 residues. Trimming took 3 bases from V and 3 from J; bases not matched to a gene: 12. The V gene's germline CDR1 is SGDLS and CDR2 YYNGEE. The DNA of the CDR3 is TGTGCCAGCAGCGCTAACCCGGGACAGTCTTTTGGGGCCAACGTCCTGACTTTC. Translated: CASSANPGQSFGANVLTF.